The following is a T cell receptor (beta chain) sequence with its context. Its antigen is still unknown. Clones were sequenced by immunoSEQ multiplex PCR, and TCRdb holds only the in-frame ones, with some missing. The table has 380,000 or so clones, about four fifths seen once. This entry belongs to a study of Ad26.COV2.S vaccination and SARS-CoV-2 variants. CDR1 is SQVTM, CDR2 ANQGSEA, per germline. Trimming pared 1 base from V and 4 bases from J, leaving 8 bases between. There are 13 residues in the CDR3. Treatment given: some 19 received Ad26.COV2.S at low or high dose, single or two shots; roughly 5 received placebo; per-sample allocation not given. Sampling took place 63 days after the first vaccine or placebo injection. Findings and caveats of the study: Participants given vaccine showed non-spike TCR breadth similar to that of placebo recipients.

This clonotype was obtained from a person between 18 and 65 years old who received the Ad26.COV2.S COVID-19 vaccine or a placebo. The V and J genes are TRBV29-1 and TRBJ1-3; D ambiguous. The source was peripheral blood, collected in a trial of Ad26.COV2.S vaccine versus placebo. DNA for the CDR3: TGCAGCGTTGAAGGTCAAGGGGGAAACACCATATATTTT. Amino acid sequence: CSVEGQGGNTIYF.